This record covers a single T cell receptor beta chain. No antigen is known for it. These data are taken from a study of post-analysis software for immune sequencing data. Study-wide points: Comparison of patients with controls showed five TRBV segments more frequent in patients, TRBV5-6, TRBV5-1 and TRBV20-1 among them.

Unique molecular identifiers were built into the TCR beta cDNA libraries. Each CDR3 protein is one row after TCRdb ran MiXCR on the PCR reads. Here the sample spans hundreds of thousands of distinct CDR3 sequences, 30% being singletons. The CDR3 extends over 16 amino acids. V was shortened by 4 bases and J by 1 base, with 14 bases between the two germline ends. In germline, CDR1 is SGHTA, CDR2 FQGNSA. The chain couples TRBV7-2 to TRBJ1-5; no firm D call. The sequenced sample was blood. This sequence was found in a girl between 5 and 17 years old with multiple sclerosis. CDR3 loop: CASSSPKGGSNQPQHF. The CDR3 coding sequence is TGTGCCAGCAGCTCACCAAAGGGAGGGAGCAATCAGCCCCAGCATTTT.